Listed below are T cell receptor beta chains from one sample, sequenced in a study of molecular identifiers for immune sequencing clone quantification. TCRdb reprocessed the PCR reads via MiXCR and lists one record per CDR3 protein. The data show 40,000 to 50,000 distinct CDR3 sequences, 15% to 20% seen once. The material sequenced was naive CD8+ T cells from blood, with Jurkat cell RNA spiked in. These receptor sequences come from a human donor in good health. Some libraries in this study had Jurkat cell RNA spiked in. Both conserved end residues are part of each CDR3. The D gene is left open where the match is weak. Rows give clone size only sometimes, using once, few, many, or a class for an expanded clone.

D gene: -
clone size: many
V gene: TRBV29-1
J gene: TRBJ1-6
CDR3 protein: CSAEAYSPLHF
CDR3 DNA: TGCAGCGCAGAGGCCTATTCACCCCTCCACTTT

D gene: -
clone size: many
V gene: TRBV6-1
J gene: TRBJ2-7
CDR3 protein: CASSEADTVGFFLEQYF
CDR3 DNA: TGTGCCAGCAGTGAAGCAGATACGGTGGGGTTTTTTTTGGAGCAGTACTTC

D gene: -
clone size: many
V gene: TRBV4-1
J gene: TRBJ2-1
CDR3 protein: CASGDQGMSYNEQFF
CDR3 DNA: TGCGCCAGCGGCGATCAGGGAATGTCCTACAATGAGCAGTTCTTC

D gene: TRBD2
clone size: -
V gene: TRBV5-6
J gene: TRBJ2-3
CDR3 protein: CASSPGGWTDTQYF
CDR3 DNA: TGTGCCAGCAGCCCGGGGGGTTGGACAGATACGCAGTATTTT

D gene: TRBD2
clone size: many
V gene: TRBV28
J gene: TRBJ2-3
CDR3 protein: CASSPRVGRSTDTQYF
CDR3 DNA: TGTGCCAGCAGCCCAAGAGTCGGGAGGTCCACAGATACGCAGTATTTT

D gene: -
clone size: many
V gene: TRBV6-2/TRBV6-3
J gene: TRBJ1-1
CDR3 protein: CASSYKVINTEAFF
CDR3 DNA: TGTGCCAGCAGTTACAAGGTCATCAACACTGAAGCTTTCTTT

D gene: -
clone size: few
V gene: TRBV20-1
J gene: TRBJ2-7
CDR3 protein: CSAEGSSPSYDQYF
CDR3 DNA: TGCAGTGCTGAGGGGTCTTCCCCTTCATACGATCAGTACTTC

D gene: -
clone size: many
V gene: TRBV21-1
J gene: TRBJ1-6
CDR3 protein: CASSTHRALQDSPLHF
CDR3 DNA: TGTGCCAGCAGCACCCACAGGGCCCTGCAGGATTCACCCCTCCACTTT

D gene: TRBD2
clone size: many
V gene: TRBV12-3/TRBV12-4
J gene: TRBJ2-3
CDR3 protein: CASRQSVAGVSLRQYF
CDR3 DNA: TGTGCCAGCAGACAATCAGTCGCGGGAGTGAGTTTGAGGCAGTATTTT

D gene: TRBD1
clone size: many
V gene: TRBV10-3
J gene: TRBJ2-7
CDR3 protein: CAINAGGPYEQYF
CDR3 DNA: TGTGCCATCAACGCAGGGGGACCCTACGAGCAGTACTTC

D gene: -
clone size: many
V gene: TRBV7-9
J gene: TRBJ2-5
CDR3 protein: CASSPPRGSQETQYF
CDR3 DNA: TGTGCCAGCAGCCCGCCCCGGGGGTCGCAAGAGACCCAGTACTTC

D gene: TRBD2
clone size: many
V gene: TRBV13
J gene: TRBJ2-5
CDR3 protein: CASSLGTSGTETQYF
CDR3 DNA: TGTGCCAGCAGCCTGGGGACTAGCGGGACAGAGACCCAGTACTTC

D gene: TRBD1
clone size: many
V gene: TRBV5-6
J gene: TRBJ1-3
CDR3 protein: CASSLTGVSGNTIYF
CDR3 DNA: TGTGCCAGCAGCTTAACAGGGGTCTCTGGAAACACCATATATTTT

D gene: -
clone size: many
V gene: TRBV4-2
J gene: TRBJ2-7
CDR3 protein: CASSQVSGADEQYF
CDR3 DNA: TGTGCCAGCAGCCAAGTGTCGGGAGCTGACGAGCAGTACTTC

D gene: -
clone size: -
V gene: TRBV20-1
J gene: TRBJ2-7
CDR3 protein: CSARLPGELYEQYF
CDR3 DNA: TGCAGTGCAAGATTGCCAGGGGAACTCTACGAGCAGTACTTC

D gene: -
clone size: many
V gene: TRBV25-1
J gene: TRBJ2-7
CDR3 protein: CASSGEQGPYEQYF
CDR3 DNA: TGTGCCAGCAGTGGGGAACAGGGACCCTACGAGCAGTACTTC

D gene: TRBD2
clone size: few
V gene: TRBV11-2
J gene: TRBJ2-2
CDR3 protein: CASSPGLAGDPGANTGELFF
CDR3 DNA: TGTGCCAGCAGCCCCGGACTAGCGGGAGATCCTGGGGCGAACACCGGGGAGCTGTTTTTT

D gene: -
clone size: many
V gene: TRBV2
J gene: TRBJ2-3
CDR3 protein: CASLETAARAQAVDTQYF
CDR3 DNA: TGTGCCAGTCTTGAGACCGCGGCCAGGGCCCAGGCAGTGGATACGCAGTATTTT

D gene: -
clone size: many
V gene: TRBV19
J gene: TRBJ2-7
CDR3 protein: CASSNRDNYEQYF
CDR3 DNA: TGTGCCAGTAGTAACCGGGACAACTACGAGCAGTACTTC

D gene: -
clone size: many
V gene: TRBV6-2/TRBV6-3
J gene: TRBJ2-7
CDR3 protein: CASSGTPTYEQYF
CDR3 DNA: TGTGCCAGCAGTGGGACACCGACCTACGAGCAGTACTTC

D gene: -
clone size: many
V gene: TRBV9
J gene: TRBJ2-2
CDR3 protein: CASSVVGKNTGELFF
CDR3 DNA: TGTGCCAGCAGCGTAGTGGGAAAGAACACCGGGGAGCTGTTTTTT

D gene: TRBD1
clone size: -
V gene: TRBV30
J gene: TRBJ1-2
CDR3 protein: CAWTPPGQAIYGYTF
CDR3 DNA: TGTGCCTGGACCCCGCCGGGACAGGCAATCTATGGCTACACCTTC